The clone carrying this T cell receptor beta chain was observed many times. What it binds is unknown. The sample comes from a study of T cell repertoires in cytomegalovirus infection. Whole-study findings and limits: In two of eight donors, the top clonotype was HLA-C-restricted CMV-specific.

Each CDR3 protein is one row after TCRdb ran MiXCR on the reads. The repertoire consists of approximately 130,000 distinct CDR3 sequences, with 8% to 9% occurring once and the leading ten covering over 9%. This CDR3 contains 12 residues. The V gene's germline CDR1 is MNHNS and CDR2 SASEGT. V was shortened by 10 bases and J by 4 bases, with 13 bases between the two germline ends. The specimen was PBMCs. The receptor was derived from a human donor in good health (CMV status not recorded). Some clones in this sample may be carry-over from other donors' samples. This chain connects TRBV6-1 to TRBJ1-2, with D perhaps TRBD1 (5 bases). The DNA of the CDR3 is TGTGCCACGCAGACAGCGATCTATGGCTACACCTTC. It specifies CATQTAIYGYTF.